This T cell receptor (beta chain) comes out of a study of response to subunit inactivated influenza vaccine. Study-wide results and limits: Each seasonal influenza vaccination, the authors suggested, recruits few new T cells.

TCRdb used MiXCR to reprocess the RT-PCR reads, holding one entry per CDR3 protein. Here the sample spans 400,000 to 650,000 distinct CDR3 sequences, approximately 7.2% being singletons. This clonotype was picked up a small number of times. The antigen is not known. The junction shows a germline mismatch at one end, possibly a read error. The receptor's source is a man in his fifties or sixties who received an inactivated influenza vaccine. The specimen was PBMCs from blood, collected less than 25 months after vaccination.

This chain's CDR3 is CASSLAGVPTDTQYF. Here the CDR3 DNA reads TGTGCCAGCAGTCTAGCGGGAGTACCCACAGATACGCAGTATTTT. The chain links TRBV12-3 or TRBV12-4 to TRBJ2-3; 10 bases agree with TRBD2. This CDR3 is built from 15 residues.